The clone carrying this T cell receptor (beta chain) came up a few times. Its antigen is not identified. One junction end disagrees with the germline gene, perhaps due to a read error. Samples were assayed with immunoSEQ v3.0 at survey level. Libraries were prepared by immunoSEQ multiplex PCR; TCRdb keeps only in-frame clonotypes and omits some of them. The sample consists of tens of thousands of clones, roughly 79% of them appearing once. The data originate from a study of long-term antiretroviral therapy in people with HIV. Study at large: Sampling started about a decade before the 2015 immediate-ART recommendation. The study, taken as a whole, reports: Blood dating 2004 to 2017 may reflect older ART regimens.

The CDR3 sequence is 13 residues long. CDR1 is GTSNPN, CDR2 SVGIG, per germline (reference sequence). This sequence originates from a middle-aged woman with HIV. Here the sequenced sample was unsorted PBMCs, taken 1.1 years before starting antiretroviral therapy. This chain links TRBV30 with TRBJ1-1, with D tentatively TRBD1 (6 bases). The CDR3, as DNA: TGTGCCCGGAGAGAGGGACAGAACACTGAAGCTTTCTTT. Its protein product is CARREGQNTEAFF.